Shown below are 6 T cell receptor beta chains from a single sample sequenced in a study of spatial heterogeneity in lung cancer. Time point in this sample: blood at routine non-recurrence follow-up after resection. Whole RNA, isolated from tumor, nontumor lung or frozen PBMC, was sequenced without prior sorting. MiXCR, applied by TCRdb to the 5' RACE reads, yields one record per CDR3 protein. The table has about 120,000 distinct CDR3 sequences, more than 9% seen once; the top ten hold about 15%. The material sequenced was PBMCs, taken at follow-up. These receptors originate from a male donor with early-stage non-small cell lung cancer.

The rearrangement joins TRBV3-1 to TRBJ1-4; 8 bases match TRBD1. V lost 4 bases, J lost 3 bases, and 7 bases stayed unmatched. CDR3 length: 16 residues. CDR1 is LGHDT and CDR2 is YNNKEL in the germline V gene (reference sequence). CDR3 protein: CASSRTTGGSNEKLFF. Here the CDR3 DNA reads TGTGCCAGCAGCCGAACTACAGGGGGGTCTAATGAAAAACTGTTTTTT.

This clonotype was picked up many times. The chain combines TRBV27 with TRBJ1-1; a weak D match, TRBD1 (5 bases). The V end lost 9 bases, the J end lost 1 base, and 15 bases lay between the germline ends. CDR1 is MNHEY and CDR2 is SMNVEV in the germline V gene (reference sequence). The CDR3 has 14 residues. In DNA, the CDR3 is TGTGCCAGTAGCTACAGGTCGTGGAACACTGAAGCTTTCTTT. The encoded protein is CASSYRSWNTEAFF.

The chain recombines TRBV29-1 with TRBJ2-7; D uncertain. Trimming stripped 3 bases from V and 6 bases from J, with 9 bases between. Germline-derived CDR1 and CDR2 are SQVTM and ANQGSEA. The length of the CDR3 is 11 residues. This CDR3 reads CSVDHRSEQYF. The CDR3 nucleotides are TGCAGCGTTGACCACCGTAGCGAGCAGTACTTC.

The V and J genes are TRBV7-2 and TRBJ1-5, with unresolved D. The germline V and J ends were trimmed by 1 base and 4 bases, with 11 bases remaining between them. Germline CDR1 and CDR2: SGHTA and FQGNSA. This CDR3 is built from 15 residues. The CDR3 nucleotides read TGTGCCAGCAGCTTAGGTGCAGGTTCGAATCAGCCCCAGCATTTT. Translated, it gives CASSLGAGSNQPQHF.

This rearrangement joins TRBV24-1 to TRBJ2-3; D gene unclear. The CDR3 consists of 18 residues. Per the germline V gene, CDR1 is KGHDR and CDR2 is SFDVKD. Between the trimmed V and J ends, which lost 1 base and 6 bases, there was a span of 22 bases. As DNA, the CDR3 is TGTGCCACCAGTGATTTTCGTACCAGGCTCACCTCCAGGGATACGCAGTATTTT. Protein: CATSDFRTRLTSRDTQYF.

This clonotype was seen many times. The chain joins TRBV12-3 or TRBV12-4 to TRBJ1-5, with a tentative D call TRBD1 (6 bases). The CDR3 length is 17 residues. V was clipped by 5 bases and J by 0 bases, with 17 bases between them. The DNA for the CDR3 is TGTGCCAGCAGTCCAAGGGACACGACATCTAGCAATCAGCCCCAGCATTTT. Translated, it gives CASSPRDTTSSNQPQHF.